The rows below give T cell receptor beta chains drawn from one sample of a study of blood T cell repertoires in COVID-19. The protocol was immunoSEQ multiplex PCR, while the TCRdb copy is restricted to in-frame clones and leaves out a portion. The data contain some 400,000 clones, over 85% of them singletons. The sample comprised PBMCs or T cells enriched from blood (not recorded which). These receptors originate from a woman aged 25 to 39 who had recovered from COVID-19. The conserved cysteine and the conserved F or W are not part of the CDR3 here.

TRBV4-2 ASSSRDYDIYEQY
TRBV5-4 ASLFDRAHSGANVLT
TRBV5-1 ASSDQGTGELF
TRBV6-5 ASSTSGISTDTQY
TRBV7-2 ASSAEQGPMGDTIY
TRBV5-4 ASSSTNTGELF
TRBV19 ASSATGVGNTEAF
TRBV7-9 ASSIAGATYEQY
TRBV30 AWSGAPGGGTEAF
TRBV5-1 ASSYSTGGTEAF
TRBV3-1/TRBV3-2 ASSQESTGAGFELF
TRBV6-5 ASSIPGQPQH
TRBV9 ASSPTPGQLFGNTIY
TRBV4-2 ASSQATGDTEAF
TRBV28 ASSFLLPRDNKLNYGYT
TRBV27 ASSLFGQGEKLF
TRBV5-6 ASSSDLRDSYEQY
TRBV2 ASILHTEAF
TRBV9 ASSVRGDRELQGYT
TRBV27 ASSLLPAGSTDTQY
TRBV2 ASRDRGRGGYT
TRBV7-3 ASSTGQGAGDTQY
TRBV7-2 ASSLFQGWSNQPQH
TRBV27 ASSFKAGRAF
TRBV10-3 AISESGGPIEQF
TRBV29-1 SVGESSGTDTQY
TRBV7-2 ASSSGGGSYNSPLH
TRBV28 ASSLGGEPQH
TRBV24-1 ASKPQRGPRDGYT
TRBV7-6 ASSGSGHSYNEQF
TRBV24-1 ATSDPPSSEQY
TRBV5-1 ASSRDRAQETQY
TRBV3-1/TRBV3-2 ASSQDWAGGFYEQY
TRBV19 ASTDRGGQPQH
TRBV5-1 ASSFSGGNTGELF
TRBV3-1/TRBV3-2 ASSQVDSLEAF
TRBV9 ASSSRATGIEAF
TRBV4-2 ASSLAVSPDQPQH
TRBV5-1 ASKGVNTDTQY
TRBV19 ASRGGQLNQPQH
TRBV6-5 ASSWDRENYGYT
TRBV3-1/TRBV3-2 ASSQRDMSDYEQY
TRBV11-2 ASSPRTGNSPLH
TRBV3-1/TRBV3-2 ASSQDRKLF
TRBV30 AWSGNYGYT